One and the same sample provided the 3 T cell receptor beta chains below, sequenced in a study of control samples from healthy donors and cancer patients (dated by TCRdb to the early 2020s). Libraries were prepared through the immunoSEQ multiplex PCR assay. The table comes from immuneACCESS by way of TCRdb, which keeps in-frame sequences with V and J called. Part of the clones is missing from these tables; in studies checked, under half for an unresolved V gene and the rest for unknown reasons. The sample table shows 25,000 to 35,000 clones, and about 86% are seen once. The ten most abundant clones make up roughly 1.6% of the sample. Sample: PBMCs. The receptor source for this set is a woman aged 40 to 50 with lung cancer.

CDR3 in amino acids: CASSLYAADNEQFF. As DNA, the CDR3 is TGTGCCAGCAGCTTGTACGCGGCCGACAATGAGCAGTTCTTC. The chain is built from TRBV5-4 and TRBJ2-1; D remains unclear. Trimming cost V 1 base and J 5 bases, with 10 bases left between them. This CDR3 contains 14 residues. The germline V gene encodes CDR1 SGHNT and CDR2 YYREEE (reference sequence).

The V call is TRBV21-1, the J call TRBJ2-5; the D call in the table, TRBD1, was not verified against the DNA. TRBV21-1 is marked as a pseudogene. The CDR3 runs 16 residues. CDR3 amino acids: CASSKFRTGSRETQYF. The CDR3 nucleotides are TGTGCCAGCAGCAAATTTCGGACAGGGTCGCGAGAGACCCAGTACTTC.

The chain joins TRBV20-1 to TRBJ2-3; D remains ambiguous. The CDR3 consists of 14 residues. CDR1 is DFQATT and CDR2 is SNEGSKA in the germline V gene (reference sequence). V was clipped by 3 bases and J by 6 bases, with 16 bases between them. In DNA form, the CDR3 reads TGCAGTGCTAGTAGGGCCTCTGCTTTTGATACGCAGTATTTT. Its protein is CSASRASAFDTQYF.